These 5 T cell receptor beta chains came from one sample sequenced in a study of T cells in Graves' hyperthyroidism and ophthalmopathy. The TCR beta CDR3 regions underwent amplification using RNA transcripts as the source. TCR CDR3 regions were first amplified by RT-PCR with HTBI primers. Each CDR3 protein gets one entry after TCRdb re-called the multiplex PCR reads with MiXCR. Altogether fewer than 500,000 distinct CDR3 sequences are present, 14% to 15% being singletons, with the ten largest covering less than 15%. Sequenced: blood. The receptors stem from a man younger than 30 with Graves' ophthalmopathy.

This clonotype has only a few counts. The chain combines TRBV10-3 with TRBJ1-1; D is undetermined. Trimming took off 3 bases at V and 8 bases at J, with 10 bases between the two ends. The germline gives CDR1 ENHRY, CDR2 SYGVKD. The CDR3 spans 12 residues. CDR3 residues: CAISDWPEEAFF. CDR3 nucleotide sequence: TGTGCCATCAGTGATTGGCCGGAAGAAGCTTTCTTT.

V and J are TRBV2 and TRBJ2-5; D is perhaps TRBD1 or TRBD2 (5 bases each). The CDR3 runs 13 residues. Deletions cut 3 bases from V and 3 bases from J, with 8 bases between. The germline V gene has CDR1 SNHLY and CDR2 FYNNEI. The CDR3 region has the DNA TGTGCCAGCAGTGAGGTGGGGGAAGAGACCCAGTACTTC. Translated: CASSEVGEETQYF.

Only a few counts were recorded for this clonotype. The chain is built from TRBV7-3 and TRBJ2-7; 12 bases are shared with TRBD2. J gave up 7 bases and V 5 bases, and 9 bases lay outside the gene matches. The germline V gene has CDR1 SGHTA and CDR2 FQGTGA. The CDR3 contains 15 residues. CDR3 in DNA: TGTGCCAGCAGCGTACTAGCGGGAGGCGTTTATGAGCAGTACTTC. It encodes CASSVLAGGVYEQYF.

This rearrangement joins TRBV5-5 to TRBJ2-2; weak D call: TRBD2 (6 bases). CDR3 size: 15 residues. Germline values: CDR1 SGHKS, CDR2 YYEKEE (reference sequence). Trimming shortened V by 0 bases and J by 7 bases, and 13 bases separated the two germline ends. CDR3: CASSLAGGTDGELFF. The CDR3 DNA reads TGTGCCAGCAGCTTGGCTGGCGGGACTGACGGGGAGCTGTTTTTT.

Concerning this clonotype: This could be a read error, since a much larger clone is one nucleotide away. The chain employs TRBV6-1 and TRBJ2-1; D remains unclear. With the DNA end fitting TRBJ2-7 better, the J assignment may be wrong. The germline CDR1 and CDR2 sequences are MNHNS and SASEGT. There are 13 residues in the CDR3. The CDR3 region is CASSGPRFNEQYF. The DNA for the CDR3 is TGTGCCAGCAGTGGCCCTAGGTTTAATGAGCAGTACTTC.